This record looks at one T cell receptor (beta chain) sequence and its context. Its antigen is as yet unknown. The germline gives CDR1 MNHGY, CDR2 SAAAGT. V was pared by 2 bases and J by 0 bases, with 8 bases between. The CDR3 runs 15 residues. Generated by immunoSEQ multiplex PCR, the TCRdb table keeps only in-frame clones and is missing some. The sample includes thousands of clones, approximately 15% of them seen just once. This record belongs to a study of T cells in localized non-small cell lung cancer. General observations from the study: Paired adjacent lung recovered a median around 60 of the top 100 tumor clones. A raised T cell density in blood coincided with lengthier overall survival. Adjacent uninvolved lung tissue had the highest T cell clonality, exceeding tumor. Owing to sequencing of a solitary tumor region, heterogeneity cannot be discounted.

The material was normal lung tissue next to the tumor, obtained before any cancer treatment. This sequence was found in a male donor older than 55 with stage II squamous cell lung carcinoma. The V gene is TRBV6-8, the J gene TRBJ1-5, with D unclear. The CDR3 coding sequence is TGTGCCAGCAGTTACGGGGAAGTTAGCAATCAGCCCCAGCATTTT. This encodes CASSYGEVSNQPQHF.